The rows below give T cell receptor beta chains drawn from one sample of a study of blood T cell repertoires in COVID-19. Repertoires were generated with immunoSEQ multiplex PCR, while TCRdb's copy carries only in-frame clones and drops some. The table shows approximately 130,000 clones, with roughly 79% occurring only once. Sequenced input: peripheral blood. These receptor sequences come from a human donor in a cohort sampled during active COVID-19. Each CDR3 is given with its conserved first and last residue. Each record gives: J gene, V gene, clone size, D gene, CDR3 DNA, CDR3 protein. A D gene is named only where the DNA matches it firmly. Clone size is stated in some rows and not others, as once, few, many or a class when expanded.

j_gene: TRBJ1-2
v_gene: TRBV28
abundance: NA
d_gene: NA
CDR3nt: TGTGCCAGCAGTTATGACAAGGCCCGGGGGGGGTCGAACTATGGCTACACCTTC
CDR3aa: CASSYDKARGGSNYGYTF

j_gene: TRBJ2-6
v_gene: TRBV27
abundance: NA
d_gene: TRBD1
CDR3nt: TGTGCCAGCAGTTTCCGCGGACAGGGAAGCTCTGGGGCCAACGTCCTGACTTTC
CDR3aa: CASSFRGQGSSGANVLTF

j_gene: TRBJ2-5
v_gene: TRBV5-4
abundance: NA
d_gene: NA
CDR3nt: TGTGCCAGCAGCTCCCACCCAGGGATCCGAGAGACCCAGTACTTC
CDR3aa: CASSSHPGIRETQYF

j_gene: TRBJ1-1
v_gene: TRBV4-1
abundance: NA
d_gene: NA
CDR3nt: TGCGCCAGCAGCCAACCGGGACATATGAACACTGAAGCTTTCTTT
CDR3aa: CASSQPGHMNTEAFF

j_gene: TRBJ1-1
v_gene: TRBV7-9
abundance: NA
d_gene: TRBD1
CDR3nt: TGTGCCAGCAGCTCAAGGGCGGCCGGACAGGGCTACACTGAAGCTTTCTTT
CDR3aa: CASSSRAAGQGYTEAFF

j_gene: TRBJ1-2
v_gene: TRBV12-5
abundance: once
d_gene: NA
CDR3nt: TGTGCTAGTGGTTTGGATCTATCGGCGGGGGGCTACACCTTC
CDR3aa: CASGLDLSAGGYTF

j_gene: TRBJ2-7
v_gene: TRBV10-3
abundance: NA
d_gene: TRBD2
CDR3nt: TGTGCCATCAACCCCGGGACTAGCGGGTTTTACGAGCAGTACTTC
CDR3aa: CAINPGTSGFYEQYF

j_gene: TRBJ2-3
v_gene: TRBV19
abundance: NA
d_gene: TRBD2
CDR3nt: TGTGCCAGTAGGACTAGCGGGGGGAACGCAGATACGCAGTATTTT
CDR3aa: CASRTSGGNADTQYF

j_gene: TRBJ1-5
v_gene: TRBV2
abundance: once
d_gene: NA
CDR3nt: TGTGCCAGCAGTGTAGGAAAGGGAGGTAGCAATCAGCCCCAGCATTTT
CDR3aa: CASSVGKGGSNQPQHF

j_gene: TRBJ2-1
v_gene: TRBV21-1
abundance: few
d_gene: NA
CDR3nt: TGTGCCAGCAGCAAAGGATTTAGACAATCCGGCTCCTACAATGAGCAGTTCTTC
CDR3aa: CASSKGFRQSGSYNEQFF

j_gene: TRBJ2-3
v_gene: TRBV5-6
abundance: NA
d_gene: TRBD2
CDR3nt: TGTGCCAGCAGCTCCCGGCTAGCGGGGGGGACAGATACGCAGTATTTT
CDR3aa: CASSSRLAGGTDTQYF

j_gene: TRBJ1-2
v_gene: TRBV27
abundance: NA
d_gene: NA
CDR3nt: TGTGCCAGCAGTTTCCTCGACAGTAACTATGGCTACACCTTC
CDR3aa: CASSFLDSNYGYTF

j_gene: TRBJ1-2
v_gene: TRBV7-8
abundance: NA
d_gene: NA
CDR3nt: TGTGCCAGCAGCCCGGACCTCGGGAGGGTAATAGTGAGATATGGCTACACCTTC
CDR3aa: CASSPDLGRVIVRYGYTF

j_gene: TRBJ1-5
v_gene: TRBV2
abundance: few
d_gene: TRBD1
CDR3nt: TGTGCCAGCAGTGAATCCAGGACAGGGAGTCAGCCCCAGCATTTT
CDR3aa: CASSESRTGSQPQHF

j_gene: TRBJ2-4
v_gene: TRBV19
abundance: NA
d_gene: NA
CDR3nt: TGTGCCAGTAGTATTAAATGGACGACAGGGCCGGGGGACATTCAGTACTTC
CDR3aa: CASSIKWTTGPGDIQYF

j_gene: TRBJ2-5
v_gene: TRBV19
abundance: NA
d_gene: TRBD1
CDR3nt: TGTGCCAGTAGTATACCCCACAGGGGAGAGACCCAGTACTTC
CDR3aa: CASSIPHRGETQYF

j_gene: TRBJ2-7
v_gene: TRBV19
abundance: NA
d_gene: TRBD1
CDR3nt: TGTGCCAGTAGTCTATCCGGCTCAGGGGGCTACGAGCAGTACTTC
CDR3aa: CASSLSGSGGYEQYF

j_gene: TRBJ1-3
v_gene: TRBV4-1
abundance: few
d_gene: NA
CDR3nt: TGCGCCAGCAGCCAACCGGTAAAGTCTGGAAACACCATATATTTT
CDR3aa: CASSQPVKSGNTIYF

j_gene: TRBJ1-2
v_gene: TRBV19
abundance: NA
d_gene: NA
CDR3nt: TGTGCCAGTAGTACTTCAGGGACAACAGCTAACTATGGCTACACCTTC
CDR3aa: CASSTSGTTANYGYTF

j_gene: TRBJ2-2
v_gene: TRBV11-2
abundance: NA
d_gene: NA
CDR3nt: TGTGCCAGCAGCCGCGGGGGCGGGGACACCGGGGAGCTGTTTTTT
CDR3aa: CASSRGGGDTGELFF

j_gene: TRBJ1-6
v_gene: TRBV5-1
abundance: NA
d_gene: TRBD1
CDR3nt: TGCGCCAGCAGCTCCCGGACAGGGAGCTCCTATAATTCACCCCTCCACTTT
CDR3aa: CASSSRTGSSYNSPLHF

j_gene: TRBJ2-3
v_gene: TRBV19
abundance: once
d_gene: TRBD2
CDR3nt: TGTGCCAGTAGTTCCTCTGCCAGGACTAGCGGAGAGGGTACGCAGTATTTT
CDR3aa: CASSSSARTSGEGTQYF

j_gene: TRBJ2-7
v_gene: TRBV4-1
abundance: few
d_gene: TRBD1
CDR3nt: TGCGCCAGCAGCCAAGAGGGGACAGGGACCACCTACGAGCAGTACTTC
CDR3aa: CASSQEGTGTTYEQYF

j_gene: TRBJ1-1
v_gene: TRBV18
abundance: NA
d_gene: NA
CDR3nt: TGTGCCAGCTCACCATGGAGGGGAAAAGGGGACACTGAAGCTTTCTTT
CDR3aa: CASSPWRGKGDTEAFF

j_gene: TRBJ1-1
v_gene: TRBV19
abundance: NA
d_gene: TRBD1
CDR3nt: TGTGCCAGTAGGGGACAGATCATGAACACTGAAGCTTTCTTT
CDR3aa: CASRGQIMNTEAFF

j_gene: TRBJ2-5
v_gene: TRBV3-1/TRBV3-2
abundance: NA
d_gene: TRBD2
CDR3nt: TGTGCCAGCAGCCAAGAATGGGGGCAGGGACTAGATTCAGGCGAGACCCAGTACTTC
CDR3aa: CASSQEWGQGLDSGETQYF

j_gene: TRBJ1-2
v_gene: TRBV24-1
abundance: NA
d_gene: TRBD1
CDR3nt: TGTGCCACCAGTGATTCGCGGACAGGTCCTATGGGAGGCTACACCTTC
CDR3aa: CATSDSRTGPMGGYTF

j_gene: TRBJ2-6
v_gene: TRBV19
abundance: once
d_gene: NA
CDR3nt: TGTGCCAGTAGTCTCGCAGGAGGGGTCGGGGCCAACGTCCTGACTTTC
CDR3aa: CASSLAGGVGANVLTF

j_gene: TRBJ1-4
v_gene: TRBV11-2
abundance: once
d_gene: NA
CDR3nt: TGTGCCAGCAGCTTAGGAGGCTCTCGAGGGGGTCCTGAAAAACTGTTTTTT
CDR3aa: CASSLGGSRGGPEKLFF

j_gene: TRBJ1-6
v_gene: TRBV4-1
abundance: NA
d_gene: TRBD1
CDR3nt: TGCGCCAGCAGCCAGGGACAGGCCGATTCACCCCTCCACTTT
CDR3aa: CASSQGQADSPLHF

j_gene: TRBJ2-3
v_gene: TRBV7-9
abundance: NA
d_gene: NA
CDR3nt: TGTGCCAGCAGCTTTAGAAGAGGGCGGGACGCGAGCACAGATACGCAGTATTTT
CDR3aa: CASSFRRGRDASTDTQYF

j_gene: TRBJ2-1
v_gene: TRBV19
abundance: NA
d_gene: TRBD1
CDR3nt: TGTGCCATCTCGGGACAGGGACTTCATGAGCAGTTCTTC
CDR3aa: CAISGQGLHEQFF

j_gene: TRBJ2-3
v_gene: TRBV7-7
abundance: NA
d_gene: NA
CDR3nt: TGTGCCAGCAGCTTATCCGAAACCAAGGGGACGCAGTATTTT
CDR3aa: CASSLSETKGTQYF

j_gene: TRBJ2-7
v_gene: TRBV19
abundance: NA
d_gene: NA
CDR3nt: TGTGCCAGTAGTTCGACAGGTTCCTACGACCAGTACTTC
CDR3aa: CASSSTGSYDQYF

j_gene: TRBJ1-2
v_gene: TRBV6-5
abundance: NA
d_gene: TRBD1
CDR3nt: TGTGCCACTACAGGGGGCTATGGCTACACCTTC
CDR3aa: CATTGGYGYTF

j_gene: TRBJ1-2
v_gene: TRBV7-2
abundance: once
d_gene: TRBD1
CDR3nt: TGTGCCAGCAGCTTCGCCTACAGGGGGCCTAACTATGGCTACACCTTC
CDR3aa: CASSFAYRGPNYGYTF

j_gene: TRBJ2-4
v_gene: TRBV11-3
abundance: NA
d_gene: NA
CDR3nt: TGTGCCAGCAGCTTAGATCTACAGGGTATAGCCAAAAACATTCAGTACTTC
CDR3aa: CASSLDLQGIAKNIQYF

j_gene: TRBJ1-5
v_gene: TRBV2
abundance: NA
d_gene: TRBD1
CDR3nt: TGTGCCAGCAGCGAACAGGGGGCGCGGAGCAATCAGCCCCAGCATTTT
CDR3aa: CASSEQGARSNQPQHF

j_gene: TRBJ2-1
v_gene: TRBV2
abundance: NA
d_gene: NA
CDR3nt: TGTGCCAGCAGTGAAGCGCTGCTAGCCCCTCAGGAGCAGTTCTTC
CDR3aa: CASSEALLAPQEQFF

j_gene: TRBJ2-7
v_gene: TRBV7-9
abundance: NA
d_gene: TRBD1
CDR3nt: TGTGCCAGCAGCTGGGACAGGTCACCCTACGAGCAGTACTTC
CDR3aa: CASSWDRSPYEQYF

j_gene: TRBJ1-4
v_gene: TRBV7-8
abundance: NA
d_gene: NA
CDR3nt: TGTGCCAGCAGCTTAGCGCAAGGGGCATTCGAAAAACTGTTTTTT
CDR3aa: CASSLAQGAFEKLFF

j_gene: TRBJ1-3
v_gene: TRBV6-4
abundance: NA
d_gene: NA
CDR3nt: TGTGCCAGCAGTGACAAAGAATGGGAGGGAAACACCATATATTTT
CDR3aa: CASSDKEWEGNTIYF

j_gene: TRBJ2-1
v_gene: TRBV13
abundance: few
d_gene: TRBD1
CDR3nt: TGTGCCAGCAGCCCCAGACAGGGGGACTACAATGAGCAGTTCTTC
CDR3aa: CASSPRQGDYNEQFF

j_gene: TRBJ2-3
v_gene: TRBV28
abundance: NA
d_gene: NA
CDR3nt: TGTGCCAGCAGTTTATGGGGCAGCACAGATACGCAGTATTTT
CDR3aa: CASSLWGSTDTQYF

j_gene: TRBJ1-1
v_gene: TRBV5-6
abundance: NA
d_gene: NA
CDR3nt: TGTGCCAGCAGCTCTTCGGTGAACACTGAAGCTTTCTTT
CDR3aa: CASSSSVNTEAFF

j_gene: TRBJ1-6
v_gene: TRBV19
abundance: NA
d_gene: TRBD1
CDR3nt: TGTGCCAGTAGTCCGCGGGACAGGGGGAATTCACCCCTCCACTTT
CDR3aa: CASSPRDRGNSPLHF

j_gene: TRBJ1-1
v_gene: TRBV6-6
abundance: NA
d_gene: NA
CDR3nt: TGTGCCAGCAGCCTCAGGGTCATGAACACTGAAGCTTTCTTT
CDR3aa: CASSLRVMNTEAFF

j_gene: TRBJ1-2
v_gene: TRBV10-2
abundance: NA
d_gene: TRBD1
CDR3nt: TGCGCCAGCAGTGTCATGTGGACAGGGAACTCCTATGGCTACACCTTC
CDR3aa: CASSVMWTGNSYGYTF

j_gene: TRBJ2-7
v_gene: TRBV10-1
abundance: NA
d_gene: NA
CDR3nt: TGCGCCAGCAGTGATCCGGTCTCCTACGAGCAGTACTTC
CDR3aa: CASSDPVSYEQYF

j_gene: TRBJ2-7
v_gene: TRBV11-2
abundance: NA
d_gene: NA
CDR3nt: TGTGCCAGCAGCGCTTACTTAAGTATCTACGAGCAGTACTTC
CDR3aa: CASSAYLSIYEQYF

j_gene: TRBJ1-4
v_gene: TRBV10-1
abundance: few
d_gene: NA
CDR3nt: TGCGCCAGCAGTGAAGGCAGCGGACGGGAAAAACTGTTTTTT
CDR3aa: CASSEGSGREKLFF

j_gene: TRBJ1-5
v_gene: TRBV7-9
abundance: NA
d_gene: NA
CDR3nt: TGTGCCAGCAGCTTAGGATTAGATAGCAATCAGCCCCAGCATTTT
CDR3aa: CASSLGLDSNQPQHF

j_gene: TRBJ1-1
v_gene: TRBV5-1
abundance: many
d_gene: NA
CDR3nt: TGCGCCAGCAGCTTGGGTCGGAGTAAGAACACTGAAGCTTTCTTT
CDR3aa: CASSLGRSKNTEAFF

j_gene: TRBJ1-2
v_gene: TRBV6-1
abundance: once
d_gene: TRBD1
CDR3nt: TGTGCCAGCAGTGTCCTTCGGCCCGGGACAGGGTTAAACTATGGCTACACCTTC
CDR3aa: CASSVLRPGTGLNYGYTF

j_gene: TRBJ2-2
v_gene: TRBV9
abundance: NA
d_gene: NA
CDR3nt: TGTGCCAGCAGCGCGACGGGGATCGGGACCGGGGAGCTGTTTTTT
CDR3aa: CASSATGIGTGELFF

j_gene: TRBJ1-1
v_gene: TRBV7-9
abundance: once
d_gene: NA
CDR3nt: TGTGCCAGCACCCAATGGGCGGGGGTCAGATGGGAGAACACTGAAGCTTTCTTT
CDR3aa: CASTQWAGVRWENTEAFF

j_gene: TRBJ1-2
v_gene: TRBV30
abundance: NA
d_gene: NA
CDR3nt: TGTGCCTGGAGTGTTACAGGCCTCGCGGGGGGCTACACCTTC
CDR3aa: CAWSVTGLAGGYTF